This is a list of T cell receptor beta chains from one sample in a study of cytomegalovirus exposure and HLA in healthy donors. Using immunoSEQ multiplex PCR, the repertoire was profiled, and TCRdb retains in-frame clones only, with some absent. The sample contains 110,000 or so clones, 80% to 85% of which appear only once. The sample comprised PBMCs. The receptors stem from a woman aged 30 to 39 in good health and CMV-seronegative. The CDR3 runs from the conserved cysteine through the conserved F or W. D genes are given only for firm matches. The size entry is marked missing in some rows and otherwise reads once, few, many or a size class.

CDR3 length: 11
clone size: .
D gene: TRBD2
J gene: TRBJ2-7
V gene: TRBV20-1
CDR3 DNA: TGCAGTGCCCTCGGGGGGAACGAGCAGTACTTC
CDR3 protein: CSALGGNEQYF

CDR3 length: 15
clone size: .
D gene: .
J gene: TRBJ2-1
V gene: TRBV6-4
CDR3 DNA: TGTGCCAGCAGTGCCGTTCTAGGCGCCACAGGGGAGCAGTTCTTC
CDR3 protein: CASSAVLGATGEQFF

CDR3 length: 15
clone size: .
D gene: .
J gene: TRBJ1-5
V gene: TRBV6-5
CDR3 DNA: TGTGCCAGCAGTTACCCCCCAGGGGTAGGACAGCCCCAGCATTTT
CDR3 protein: CASSYPPGVGQPQHF

CDR3 length: 16
clone size: .
D gene: TRBD2
J gene: TRBJ2-2
V gene: TRBV6-4
CDR3 DNA: TGTGCCAGCAGTGACTTAGCGGGAGGAAACACCGGGGAGCTGTTTTTT
CDR3 protein: CASSDLAGGNTGELFF

CDR3 length: 13
clone size: few
D gene: .
J gene: TRBJ1-2
V gene: TRBV9
CDR3 DNA: TGTGCCAGCAGCCCATCCCTTGGGGCCGGCTACACCTTC
CDR3 protein: CASSPSLGAGYTF

CDR3 length: 12
clone size: .
D gene: .
J gene: TRBJ1-2
V gene: TRBV30
CDR3 DNA: TGTGCCTGGGCCCTCAGGCGTAATGGCTACACCTTC
CDR3 protein: CAWALRRNGYTF

CDR3 length: 15
clone size: few
D gene: TRBD1
J gene: TRBJ1-5
V gene: TRBV28
CDR3 DNA: TGTGCCAGCAGTCCCCGGACAGGAGGGGGTCAGCCCCAGCATTTT
CDR3 protein: CASSPRTGGGQPQHF

CDR3 length: 15
clone size: .
D gene: .
J gene: TRBJ1-6
V gene: TRBV6-5
CDR3 DNA: TGTGCCAGCAGTGCGGGGTCCCGTCCCAATTCACCCCTCCACTTT
CDR3 protein: CASSAGSRPNSPLHF

CDR3 length: 15
clone size: .
D gene: .
J gene: TRBJ2-3
V gene: TRBV5-6
CDR3 DNA: TGTGCCAGCAGCTTGGTTCGTGGGAGTTCAGATACGCAGTATTTT
CDR3 protein: CASSLVRGSSDTQYF

CDR3 length: 13
clone size: .
D gene: .
J gene: TRBJ2-5
V gene: TRBV2
CDR3 DNA: TGTGCCAGCAGCAAGGACTTTCAAGAGACCCAGTACTTC
CDR3 protein: CASSKDFQETQYF

CDR3 length: 11
clone size: .
D gene: .
J gene: TRBJ2-1
V gene: TRBV4-2
CDR3 DNA: TGTGCCAGCAGCCAAGGGCCTGAGCAGTTCTTC
CDR3 protein: CASSQGPEQFF

CDR3 length: 13
clone size: .
D gene: .
J gene: TRBJ2-7
V gene: TRBV19
CDR3 DNA: TGTGCCAGTAGTCTAGAGGGGCACTACGAGCAGTACTTC
CDR3 protein: CASSLEGHYEQYF

CDR3 length: 14
clone size: .
D gene: .
J gene: TRBJ2-3
V gene: TRBV25-1
CDR3 DNA: TGTGCCAGCAGTGGGTACAGGGTTTGGGATACGCAGTATTTT
CDR3 protein: CASSGYRVWDTQYF